A selection of T cell receptor beta chains follows, all from one sample in a study of cytomegalovirus exposure and HLA in healthy donors. Libraries were prepared by immunoSEQ multiplex PCR; TCRdb keeps only in-frame clonotypes and omits some of them. This table holds about 150,000 clones, about 74% found once. Input material: PBMCs. These receptors originate from a woman aged 40 to 50 in good health and CMV-seronegative. The CDR3 runs from the conserved cysteine through the conserved F or W. The D gene is left open where the match is weak. Clone size, where shown, is once, few, many, or a class for clones that have expanded.

cdr3_aa	cdr3_nt	clone_size	v_call	j_call	d_call
CASSPRRGANEKLFF	TGTGCCAGCAGCCCCCGCAGGGGAGCTAATGAAAAACTGTTTTTT	.	TRBV7-2	TRBJ1-4	.
CASSRTGLYEQYF	TGTGCCAGCAGTCGGACAGGGCTCTACGAGCAGTACTTC	.	TRBV6-6	TRBJ2-7	TRBD1
CASSERQGRVNEQFF	TGTGCCAGCAGTGAACGGCAGGGGAGAGTCAATGAGCAGTTCTTC	.	TRBV25-1	TRBJ2-1	.
CASSHIAPSYEQYF	TGTGCCAGCAGCCATATAGCCCCCTCCTACGAGCAGTACTTC	.	TRBV7-9	TRBJ2-7	.
CASSSVASTGELFF	TGTGCCAGCTCATCTGTGGCTAGCACCGGGGAGCTGTTTTTT	.	TRBV18	TRBJ2-2	.
CASSLYRRANTEAFF	TGTGCCAGCAGCTTGTACCGGAGAGCGAACACTGAAGCTTTCTTT	.	TRBV5-8	TRBJ1-1	.
CASSPYLAGAYYEQYF	TGTGCCAGCAGCCCATATCTAGCGGGAGCCTACTACGAGCAGTACTTC	.	TRBV9	TRBJ2-7	TRBD2
CASSLGGETGMETQYF	TGCGCCAGCAGCTTGGGTGGAGAAACGGGGATGGAGACCCAGTACTTC	.	TRBV5-1	TRBJ2-5	.
CASSQDSRSTEAFF	TGTGCCAGCAGTCAGGACTCCCGATCCACTGAAGCTTTCTTT	few	TRBV6-6	TRBJ1-1	.
CAARPGAGMSPGELFF	TGCGCCGCTCGACCGGGCGCCGGGATGAGCCCCGGGGAGCTGTTTTTT	.	TRBV5-1	TRBJ2-2	.
CASSLAPTGTPLHTEAFF	TGCGCCAGCAGCTTGGCCCCCACAGGGACCCCATTGCACACTGAAGCTTTCTTT	.	TRBV5-1	TRBJ1-1	.
CASSYSGAQAKHGYTF	TGTGCCAGCAGTTACTCGGGGGCTCAGGCCAAGCATGGCTACACCTTC	.	TRBV6-6	TRBJ1-2	.
CSVPGTVGPHYGYTF	TGCAGCGTTCCGGGGACAGTAGGGCCCCACTATGGCTACACCTTC	once	TRBV29-1	TRBJ1-2	TRBD1
CATSAGDRLSDTQYF	TGTGCCACCAGCGCTGGGGACAGACTTTCAGATACGCAGTATTTT	once	TRBV15	TRBJ2-3	TRBD1
CASSPGWQGPAPFF	TGTGCCAGCAGCCCGGGCTGGCAGGGCCCGGCTCCGTTCTTC	.	TRBV7-2	TRBJ2-1	.
CASKPVVANNEQFF	TGTGCCAGCAAGCCCGTGGTAGCGAACAATGAGCAGTTCTTC	few	TRBV6-1	TRBJ2-1	.
CASSPIAGGGQETQYF	TGTGCCAGCAGCCCTATAGCGGGGGGGGGACAAGAGACCCAGTACTTC	.	TRBV28	TRBJ2-5	TRBD2
CASSAGGPTDTQYF	TGCGCCAGCAGTGCAGGCGGGCCCACAGATACGCAGTATTTT	.	TRBV10-1	TRBJ2-3	.
CASRGEVSSYEQYF	TGTGCCAGCAGGGGGGAGGTAAGCTCCTACGAGCAGTACTTC	.	TRBV2	TRBJ2-7	.
CASSQTVSTDTQYF	TGTGCCAGCAGCCAAACGGTGAGCACAGATACGCAGTATTTT	few	TRBV7-2	TRBJ2-3	.
CASSDSLGARNTEAFF	TGTGCCAGCAGTGACTCGTTGGGGGCTCGGAACACTGAAGCTTTCTTT	.	TRBV25-1	TRBJ1-1	.
CASSFPLDREDTGELFF	TGCGCCAGCAGCTTCCCCCTCGACAGGGAAGACACCGGGGAGCTGTTTTTT	.	TRBV5-1	TRBJ2-2	TRBD1
CASSAGQGANFYGYTF	TGTGCCAGCAGTGCGGGACAGGGGGCTAACTTCTATGGCTACACCTTC	.	TRBV6-1	TRBJ1-2	TRBD1
CASSATISAGYGYTF	TGTGCCAGCAGCGCCACAATCTCCGCGGGCTATGGCTACACCTTC	.	TRBV9	TRBJ1-2	.
CASRTAGSPLHF	TGTGCCAGCAGAACGGCGGGGTCACCCCTCCACTTT	.	TRBV6-1	TRBJ1-6	.
CASSPTGGYTF	TGTGCCAGCAGCCCAACGGGGGGCTACACCTTC	once	TRBV7-2	TRBJ1-2	.
CAITGTGGPGNTIYF	TGTGCCATAACCGGGACAGGGGGGCCAGGAAACACCATATATTTT	.	TRBV28	TRBJ1-3	TRBD1
CAIHGDRVWDTF	TGTGCCATCCACGGGGACAGAGTTTGGGACACCTTC	.	TRBV6-1	TRBJ1-2	TRBD1
CASSSNQGSGNTIYF	TGCGCCAGCAGTTCCAACCAGGGATCTGGAAACACCATATATTTT	.	TRBV5-1	TRBJ1-3	.
CASSQDSLEAFF	TGTGCCAGCAGCCAGGACAGCCTCGAAGCTTTCTTT	few	TRBV7-9	TRBJ1-1	.
CAWGAGGANTDTQYF	TGTGCCTGGGGGGCCGGAGGGGCAAACACAGATACGCAGTATTTT	.	TRBV30	TRBJ2-3	.
CASSLIGLAYEQYF	TGTGCCAGCAGCTTAATTGGGCTGGCCTACGAGCAGTACTTC	.	TRBV7-9	TRBJ2-7	.
CASSFNRGGEDYGYTF	TGTGCCAGCAGCTTTAATCGGGGGGGGGAGGACTATGGCTACACCTTC	.	TRBV9	TRBJ1-2	.